Below, 16 T cell receptor beta chains from the same sample are listed, as sequenced in a study of T cell responses to AZD1222 COVID-19 vaccine. Using immunoSEQ multiplex PCR, the repertoire was profiled, and TCRdb retains in-frame clones only, with some absent. The top ten clones hold about a tenth of a sample with around 88,000 clones, 88% of them seen once. Specimen: peripheral blood, collected on day 0 of MenACWY control vaccination. These receptors were taken from an adult in good health.

The chain carries TRBV11-3 and TRBJ2-3; 8 bases agree with TRBD2. This CDR3 has 16 amino acids. The trim removed 2 bases at V and 9 bases at J, leaving 13 bases unmatched. Germline V gene sequence: CDR1 SGHNT, CDR2 YENEEA. CDR3 sequence: CASSLSGTSGLPTQYF. In nucleotides, the CDR3 is TGTGCCAGCAGCTTATCAGGAACTAGCGGCCTCCCGACGCAGTATTTT.

V and J are TRBV7-9 and TRBJ1-1, with TRBD1 matching 8 bases. Per germline, CDR1 SEHNR and CDR2 FQNEAQ (reference sequence). The CDR3 loop spans 14 amino acids. Losses at the gene ends were 3 bases for V and 6 bases for J; bases not matched to a gene: 6. Here the CDR3 reads CASSFYQTGAEAFF. In DNA form, the CDR3 reads TGTGCCAGCAGCTTTTATCAGACAGGGGCTGAAGCTTTCTTT. The complete variable domain, with remaining parts taken from reference TRBV7-9 and TRBJ1-1, reads DTGVSQNPRHKITKRGQNVTFRCDPISEHNRLYWYRQTLGQGPEFLTYFQNEAQLEKSRLLSDRFSAERPKGSFSTLEIQRTEQGDSAMYLCASSFYQTGAEAFFGQGTRLTVV.

The J gene is TRBJ1-2, the V gene TRBV19; D call uncertain. Germline values: CDR1 LNHDA, CDR2 SQIVND (reference sequence). V shed 5 bases and J shed 6 bases, with 19 bases lying between them. The CDR3 loop spans 15 amino acids. The CDR3 coding sequence is TGTGCCAGTAGTGTGGGAGTACCTCCTTCAGATGGCTACACCTTC. Translating gives CASSVGVPPSDGYTF. Filled out from reference TRBV19 and TRBJ1-2, the complete variable domain reads DGGITQSPKYLFRKEGQNVTLSCEQNLNHDAMYWYRQDPGQGLRLIYYSQIVNDFQKGDIAEGYSVSREKKESFPLTVTSAQKNPTAFYLCASSVGVPPSDGYTFGSGTRLTVV.

The chain employs TRBV2 and TRBJ2-2; TRBD1 or TRBD2 may be the D gene (6 bases each). The V and J ends lost 4 bases and 6 bases respectively, with 9 bases between them. The V gene's germline CDR1 is SNHLY and CDR2 FYNNEI. This CDR3 contains 13 residues. CDR3: CASSVRGPGELFF. CDR3 DNA: TGTGCCAGCAGTGTACGGGGGCCCGGGGAGCTGTTTTTT.

The chain links TRBV3-1 (or the pseudogene TRBV3-2) to TRBJ2-1; 8 bases agree with TRBD2. The V gene end was trimmed by 0 bases and the J gene end by 6 bases; junction bases not matched to a gene: 7. This CDR3 is built from 16 residues. Per germline, CDR1 LGHDT and CDR2 YNNKEL (reference sequence). The CDR3 is CASSQDIGLAGNEQFF. CDR3 nucleotides: TGTGCCAGCAGCCAAGATATCGGACTAGCCGGCAATGAGCAGTTCTTC.

The chain joins TRBV6-5 to TRBJ1-2, with a possible D match to TRBD1 (5 bases). The V and J ends lost 7 bases and 8 bases respectively, with 17 bases between them. CDR1 MNHEY and CDR2 SVGAGI come from the germline V gene. The CDR3 is 13 amino acids. The CDR3 here is CASTPNDRGGYTF. DNA of the CDR3: TGTGCCAGCACCCCCAATGACAGAGGCGGCTACACCTTC.

This chain links TRBV9 with TRBJ1-2; TRBD1 aligns across 8 bases. The CDR3 sequence is 14 residues long. The V and J ends lost 0 bases and 7 bases, in that order; junction bases with no gene match: 5. From germline, CDR1 is SGDLS and CDR2 YYNGEE. As DNA, the CDR3 is TGTGCCAGCAGCGTAGCTACAGGGGGGAGTGGCTACACCTTC. Translation gives CASSVATGGSGYTF.

The V and J genes are TRBV7-9 and TRBJ2-3, with TRBD2 identical over 7 bases. J was trimmed by 4 bases and V by 4 bases; bases with no gene match: 5. Germline CDR1 SEHNR, CDR2 FQNEAQ (reference sequence). The CDR3 covers 14 residues. For the CDR3, the DNA is TGTGCCAGCAGCTCCCCGGGACTACCAGATACGCAGTATTTT. Its protein is CASSSPGLPDTQYF.

The chain links TRBV10-3 to TRBJ2-1, with D possibly being TRBD1 (6 bases). Germline CDR1 and CDR2: ENHRY and SYGVKD. The CDR3 consists of 14 residues. Trimming stripped 11 bases from V and 3 bases from J, with 17 bases between. The CDR3 protein is CAVSGTKDYNEQFF. The CDR3 DNA reads TGTGCCGTTTCCGGGACAAAGGACTACAATGAGCAGTTCTTC.

The V gene is TRBV5-6, the J gene TRBJ2-7, with TRBD1 as a possible D gene (6 bases). The CDR3 has 15 residues. Germline assignment: CDR1 SGHDT and CDR2 YYEEEE. V was shortened by 3 bases and J by 2 bases, with 15 bases between the two germline ends. CDR3 loop: CASSSSGTFPYEQYF. CDR3 DNA: TGTGCCAGCAGCTCTTCCGGGACATTCCCCTACGAGCAGTACTTC.

The chain employs TRBV14 and TRBJ2-5, with 8 bases fitting TRBD1. The CDR3 runs 14 residues. Unmatched junction bases numbered 4, after V lost 2 bases and J lost 5 bases. CDR1 and CDR2 from the germline V gene are SGHDN and FVKESK. The CDR3 spells CASSQQGAPETQYF. The CDR3 nucleotides are TGTGCCAGCAGCCAACAGGGGGCGCCGGAGACCCAGTACTTC. The variable domain in full, with the rest retrieved from reference TRBV14 and TRBJ2-5, is EAGVTQFPSHSVIEKGQTVTLRCDPISGHDNLYWYRRVMGKEIKFLLHFVKESKQDESGMPNNRFLAERTGGTYSTLKVQPAELEDSGVYFCASSQQGAPETQYFGPGTRLLVL.

The CDR3 DNA reads as TGTGCCAGCAGCCCTAAGACGCCGGGACAGGGTTGGAATGAGCAGTTCTTC. It encodes CASSPKTPGQGWNEQFF. The chain employs TRBV6-2 or TRBV6-3 and TRBJ2-1; TRBD1 matches at 9 bases. In germline, CDR1 is MNHEY, CDR2 SVGEGT. This CDR3 spans 17 amino acids. V shed 6 bases, J shed 7 bases, and the junction held 16 bases outside the gene matches.

This clone was picked up one time. This chain uses TRBV5-4 with TRBJ1-2; 10 positions agree with TRBD1. Trimming removed 4 bases from V and 6 bases from J; junction bases left unmatched: 12. Germline V lookup: CDR1 SGHNT, CDR2 YYREEE (reference sequence). CDR3 length: 16 residues. CDR3 region: CASSPGTGAESNGYTF. The CDR3 nucleotides are TGTGCCAGCAGCCCTGGGACAGGGGCAGAATCGAATGGCTACACCTTC.

This chain connects TRBV18 to TRBJ2-7; 10 positions agree with TRBD1. The germline V gene has CDR1 KGHSH and CDR2 LQKENI. The CDR3 is 15 amino acids. V lost 2 bases to trimming and J lost 6 bases; unmatched junction nucleotides: 7. In nucleotides, the CDR3 is TGTGCCAGCTCACCAGAGACAGGGGGCTTGCCCGAGCAGTACTTC. Translated, it gives CASSPETGGLPEQYF.

The rearrangement uses TRBV6-4 and TRBJ1-2; 7 bases are a match to TRBD1. CDR3 length equals 13 residues. Per the germline V gene, CDR1 is MRHNA and CDR2 is SNTAGT. V was pared by 4 bases and J by 7 bases, with 6 bases of the junction left unmatched. The CDR3 nucleotides are TGTGCCAGCAGTGCCTCTAACAGGGGTGGCTACACCTTC. Amino acids: CASSASNRGGYTF.

There are many counts of this clone. This chain links TRBV7-9 with TRBJ1-2, with no clear D. The CDR3 has 14 amino acids. Per the germline V gene, CDR1 is SEHNR and CDR2 is FQNEAQ (reference sequence). V dropped 3 bases and J dropped 0 bases, with 8 bases sitting between them. The CDR3 region is CASSFDGTNYGYTF. CDR3 nucleotide sequence: TGTGCCAGCAGCTTTGACGGAACTAACTATGGCTACACCTTC.